Presented here are 5 T cell receptor beta chains from one specimen sequenced in a study of shared clonotypes between healthy human individuals. The assay was immunoSEQ multiplex PCR, and TCRdb's table has in-frame clones only and misses some. The data hold fewer than 800,000 clones, with around 92% observed a single time. CD8 cells classed as naive were CD45RO-negative and positively selected for CCR7, excluding terminally differentiated effector memory CD45RA+ cells. The material sequenced was naive CD8+ T cells sorted from blood. Every receptor here comes from a young man in good health.

The rearrangement joins TRBV27 to TRBJ1-1; no reliable D call. Germline V lookup: CDR1 MNHEY, CDR2 SMNVEV (reference sequence). The CDR3 totals 12 residues. Trimming shortened V by 10 bases and J by 7 bases, and 16 bases separated the two germline ends. CDR3: CATWASGVEAFF. CDR3 nucleotide sequence: TGTGCCACATGGGCTTCTGGCGTTGAAGCTTTCTTT.

This chain connects TRBV2 to TRBJ2-7; D tentatively fits TRBD1 or TRBD2 (5 bases each). V was trimmed by 8 bases and J by 2 bases, leaving 10 bases between them. Germline CDR1 SNHLY, CDR2 FYNNEI. The CDR3 length is 12 residues. The CDR3 loop reads CASEGRTYEQYF. The CDR3 nucleotides read TGTGCCAGCGAGGGACGGACCTACGAGCAGTACTTC.

The V call is TRBV27, the J call TRBJ1-4, with a weak D call TRBD1 (6 bases). The V end lost 4 bases, the J end lost 5 bases, and 23 bases lay between the germline ends. Germline CDR1 and CDR2: MNHEY and SMNVEV (reference sequence). This CDR3 has 18 residues. The DNA of the CDR3 is TGTGCCAGCAGTTCCCACAGTTCGGGGGCGCCCCTAAATGAAAAACTGTTTTTT. It encodes CASSSHSSGAPLNEKLFF.

The rearrangement uses TRBV10-3 and TRBJ2-5, with 11 nucleotides matching TRBD2. The V gene's germline CDR1 is ENHRY and CDR2 SYGVKD. V dropped 2 bases and J dropped 4; count of bases not matched to a gene: 6. The CDR3 runs to 16 residues. In DNA form, the CDR3 reads TGTGCCATCAGTGAGGCGGGACTAGCGGAGCTAGAGACCCAGTACTTC. Its protein product is CAISEAGLAELETQYF.

V is TRBV5-6 and J is TRBJ2-2, with 7 bases identical to TRBD1. The CDR3 covers 16 residues. From germline, CDR1 is SGHDT and CDR2 YYEEEE. V was pared by 0 bases and J by 4 bases, with 6 bases of the junction left unmatched. The CDR3 DNA reads as TGTGCCAGCAGCTTGGATTTGGCAGGGGGCACCGGGGAGCTGTTTTTT. It yields the protein CASSLDLAGGTGELFF. The complete variable domain, with remaining parts taken from reference TRBV5-6 and TRBJ2-2, reads DAGVTQSPTHLIKTRGQQVTLRCSPKSGHDTVSWYQQALGQGPQFIFQYYEEEERQRGNFPDRFSGHQFPNYSSELNVNALLLGDSALYLCASSLDLAGGTGELFFGEGSRLTVL.